A single sample is the source of the 31 T cell receptor beta chains below, sequenced in a study of blood T cell repertoires in COVID-19. Some clones are missing from TCRdb's copy, which holds only in-frame ones; the method was immunoSEQ multiplex PCR. Of around 160,000 clones listed, roughly 90% were seen once; the top ten hold roughly 2.1%. The material sequenced was peripheral blood. The source is a human donor in a cohort sampled during active COVID-19.

The chain carries TRBV6-5 and TRBJ1-2; no clear D gene. The CDR3 spans 15 residues. Germline assignment: CDR1 MNHEY and CDR2 SVGAGI. Trimming pared 2 bases from V and 8 bases from J, leaving 18 bases between. CDR3 amino acids: CASSYGAGRPLGYTF. The CDR3 DNA reads as TGTGCCAGCAGTTACGGTGCGGGCAGGCCTTTGGGCTACACCTTC.

This clone was found a few times. V is TRBV6-5 and J is TRBJ1-5, with D perhaps TRBD1 (5 bases). V lost 6 bases and J lost 5, with 14 bases in between. From germline, CDR1 is MNHEY and CDR2 SVGAGI. The CDR3 spans 14 residues. The CDR3: CASSGGEGHQPQHF. CDR3 sequence (DNA): TGTGCCAGCAGCGGGGGGGAGGGACATCAGCCCCAGCATTTT.

The V call is TRBV11-2, the J call TRBJ2-1, with D possibly matching TRBD1 (5 bases). V was clipped by 2 bases and J by 0 bases, with 14 bases between them. The germline V gene has CDR1 SGHAT and CDR2 FQNNGV. This CDR3 comprises 17 residues. The CDR3 nucleotides are TGTGCCAGCAGCTTAAGGGGCGGATCCTACTCCTACAATGAGCAGTTCTTC. This codes for CASSLRGGSYSYNEQFF.

The chain carries TRBV6-6 and TRBJ1-6, with 7 positions matching TRBD1. The germline gives CDR1 MNHNY, CDR2 SVGAGI (reference sequence). After removal of 6 bases from V and 8 bases from J, the junction contained 7 bases not matched to a gene. This CDR3 has 14 residues. This CDR3 is CASSPTGEDSPLHF. In nucleotides, the CDR3 is TGTGCCAGCAGCCCTACAGGGGAAGATTCACCCCTCCACTTT.

The chain is built from TRBV7-2 and TRBJ1-2; the match to TRBD1 covers 10 bases. Germline CDR1 is SGHTA and CDR2 is FQGNSA. The CDR3 has 13 amino acids. Germline trimming cut 2 bases from V and 8 bases from J; bases unmatched to any gene: 2. CDR3 nucleotide sequence: TGTGCCAGCAGCTTATTGGGACAGGGGGGCTACACCTTC. Amino acids: CASSLLGQGGYTF.

This clone was seen only a few times. Relative to the germline gene, one junction end is altered; a read error may explain this. The gene calls are TRBV30 and TRBJ2-7; D gene uncertain. Germline V gene data show CDR1 as GTSNPN and CDR2 as SVGIG (reference sequence). The CDR3 length is 11 residues. CDR3: CAWITSAGSGF. In nucleotides, the CDR3 is TGTGCCTGGATAACGTCGGCAGGTAGTGGCTTC.

DNA of the CDR3: TGTGCCAGTACTTCAGGGTCTCTTGTCGATCAGCCCCAGCATTTT. It codes for CASTSGSLVDQPQHF. The chain uses TRBV19 and TRBJ1-5, with a possible D match to TRBD1 (5 bases). The length of the CDR3 is 15 residues. Germline V lookup: CDR1 LNHDA, CDR2 SQIVND (reference sequence). The ends were cut back, 7 bases at V and 5 bases at J, with 18 bases in the middle.

The gene calls are TRBV5-8 and TRBJ1-4; no clear D. Trimming pared 4 bases from V and 6 bases from J, leaving 13 bases between. The CDR3 covers 14 residues. Germline assignment: CDR1 SGHTS and CDR2 YDEGEE. CDR3 amino acids: CASSPVLSHEKLFF. The CDR3 nucleotides are TGTGCCAGCAGCCCGGTACTTAGCCATGAAAAACTGTTTTTT. The complete variable domain, with remaining parts taken from reference TRBV5-8 and TRBJ1-4, reads EAGVTQSPTHLIKTRGQQATLRCSPISGHTSVYWYQQALGLGLQFLLWYDEGEERNRGNFPPRFSGRQFPNYSSELNVNALELEDSALYLCASSPVLSHEKLFFGSGTQLSVL.

The chain couples TRBV28 to TRBJ2-7, with D perhaps matching TRBD1 (7 bases). Trimming cost V 6 bases and J 4 bases, with 19 bases left between them. This CDR3 contains 15 residues. Germline V gene sequence: CDR1 MDHEN, CDR2 SYDVKM. In nucleotides, the CDR3 is TGTGCCAGCAGGCCCCCTGGAGGGGGCAGGTACGAGCAGTACTTC. It yields the protein CASRPPGGGRYEQYF.

The chain carries TRBV19 and TRBJ2-1; 10 nucleotides agree with TRBD2. Per the germline V gene, CDR1 is LNHDA and CDR2 is SQIVND (reference sequence). This CDR3 contains 16 residues. V was clipped by 3 bases and J by 8 bases; unmatched bases: 10. The CDR3 loop is CASSITSGNRIDEQFF. The CDR3 bases are TGTGCCAGTAGTATCACTAGCGGGAATCGCATCGATGAGCAGTTCTTC.

This chain uses TRBV3-1 (or the pseudogene TRBV3-2) with TRBJ2-2; 8 nucleotides line up with TRBD1. The V segment lost 1 base and the J segment 2 bases; nucleotides outside the gene matches: 9. The CDR3 runs 18 residues. The germline V gene encodes CDR1 LGHDT and CDR2 YNNKEL (reference sequence). The chain's CDR3 is CASSQAFGGTGNTGELFF. The CDR3 DNA reads TGTGCCAGCAGCCAAGCCTTCGGCGGGACAGGTAACACCGGGGAGCTGTTTTTT.

This clone came up a few times. The chain has TRBV6-5 and TRBJ2-2, with TRBD2 matching 7 bases. With V trimmed by 0 bases and J by 5 bases, 6 bases remained unmatched. The CDR3 length is 16 residues. Per germline, CDR1 MNHEY and CDR2 SVGAGI. The CDR3 loop reads CASSYSVGRRTGELFF. For the CDR3, the DNA is TGTGCCAGCAGTTACTCGGTCGGGAGGCGAACCGGGGAGCTGTTTTTT.

The chain has TRBV5-4 and TRBJ2-1; perhaps TRBD2 as D (6 bases). Trimming stripped 9 bases from V and 5 bases from J, with 15 bases between. Germline loops: CDR1 SGHNT, CDR2 YYREEE (reference sequence). The CDR3 spans 13 residues. CDR3 bases: TGTGCCAACGGGGGTGCTATGGACAATGAGCAGTTCTTC. Protein: CANGGAMDNEQFF.

This clone was picked up a small number of times. This sequence joins TRBV7-3 and TRBJ2-7; 7 bases match TRBD2. Germline trimming cut 3 bases from V and 2 bases from J; bases unmatched to any gene: 7. Germline-derived CDR1 and CDR2 are SGHTA and FQGTGA. This CDR3 region has 15 residues. CDR3 residues: CASSFTGGGTYEQYF. In DNA, the CDR3 is TGTGCCAGCAGCTTCACTGGGGGAGGGACCTACGAGCAGTACTTC.

The rearrangement uses TRBV2 and TRBJ2-7; D possibly corresponds to TRBD1 (7 bases). V gave up 7 bases and J gave up 4 bases, with 17 bases separating them. In germline, CDR1 is SNHLY, CDR2 FYNNEI. The CDR3 is 14 amino acids. CDR3 sequence (DNA): TGTGCCAGCACTCGGACCAGGGGGGTGTACGAGCAGTACTTC. It yields the protein CASTRTRGVYEQYF.

The CDR3 loop reads CASSQFTDRGPNEQFF. The CDR3 DNA reads as TGCGCCAGCAGTCAATTTACGGACAGGGGGCCAAATGAGCAGTTCTTC. The chain is built from TRBV23-1 and TRBJ2-1; 11 nucleotides line up with TRBD1. TRBV23-1 is known as an ORF, though its function is uncertain. V shed 1 base and J 7 bases; nucleotides not matched to a gene: 6. The CDR3 has 16 residues.

In its sample, this clone was seen once. The chain couples TRBV12-3 or TRBV12-4 to TRBJ1-2; D is possibly TRBD1 (5 bases). Trimming stripped 5 bases from V and 6 bases from J, with 13 bases between. The CDR3 spans 13 residues. CDR3 nucleotide sequence: TGTGCCAGCAGTCGAAGGGGCGCTCATGGCTACACCTTC. The encoded protein is CASSRRGAHGYTF.

This clone was recorded once. This chain joins TRBV12-3 or TRBV12-4 and TRBJ2-7, with D maybe TRBD2 (6 bases). The CDR3 runs to 10 residues. With 5 bases removed from V and 7 bases from J, the gap between germline ends came to 6 bases. CDR3: CASSGGEQYF. The CDR3 coding sequence is TGTGCCAGCAGTGGGGGGGAGCAGTACTTC.

V is TRBV7-2 and J is TRBJ1-3, with no clear D. CDR1 is SGHTA, CDR2 FQGNSA, per germline. V lost 0 bases and J 0 bases, leaving 6 bases between the germline ends. The CDR3 consists of 15 residues. CDR3: CASSLARFSGNTIYF. For the CDR3, the DNA is TGTGCCAGCAGCTTAGCGAGGTTCTCTGGAAACACCATATATTTT.

The V and J genes are TRBV11-3 and TRBJ2-1; D gene unclear. Deletions cut 4 bases from V and 5 bases from J, with 12 bases between. Germline V CDR1 and CDR2: SGHNT, YENEEA. CDR3 length equals 14 residues. The CDR3 nucleotides read TGTGCCAGCAGCTCCGTCGGGTCCGACAATGAGCAGTTCTTC. Translating gives CASSSVGSDNEQFF.

The rearrangement joins TRBV4-1 to TRBJ1-6; 7 bases are a match to TRBD1. The CDR3 is made up of 18 amino acids. The V and J ends lost 0 bases and 0 bases, in that order; junction bases with no gene match: 5. In germline, CDR1 is MGHRA, CDR2 YSYEKL. CDR3 coding DNA: TGCGCCAGCAGCCAAGATCCGGGGGACAGCTCCTATAATTCACCCCTCCACTTT. This sequence encodes CASSQDPGDSSYNSPLHF.

The V call is TRBV13, the J call TRBJ2-1; D might be TRBD2 (6 bases). Germline loops: CDR1 PRHDT, CDR2 FYEKMQ (reference sequence). The CDR3 loop spans 14 amino acids. V gave up 4 bases and J gave up 6 bases, with 13 bases separating them. DNA of the CDR3: TGTGCCAGCAGCTCCTCACGCGGGATCAATGAGCAGTTCTTC. Translation gives CASSSSRGINEQFF.

The chain combines TRBV30 with TRBJ2-2; 8 bases are shared with TRBD1. Per the germline V gene, CDR1 is GTSNPN and CDR2 is SVGIG (reference sequence). The CDR3 runs to 13 residues. J gave up 7 bases and V 3 bases, and 4 bases lay outside the gene matches. CDR3 protein: CAWSQQGVGELFF. CDR3 nucleotides: TGTGCCTGGAGCCAACAGGGGGTCGGGGAGCTGTTTTTT.

V usage is TRBV5-1 and J usage is TRBJ1-1, with D possibly matching TRBD1 (6 bases). The CDR3 contains 14 residues. CDR1 and CDR2 from the germline V gene are SGHRS and YFSETQ. Trimming pared 2 bases from V and 0 bases from J, leaving 8 bases between. This CDR3 reads CASSLRDMNTEAFF. The CDR3 region has the DNA TGCGCCAGCAGCTTAAGGGACATGAACACTGAAGCTTTCTTT.

The V and J genes are TRBV1 and TRBJ2-1; the table's TRBD1 call for D was not verified on the DNA. TRBV1 is flagged as a pseudogene. The CDR3 sequence is 14 residues long. The CDR3 DNA follows: TGCACCAGCCATAGGGGTTTATGGGACAATGAGCAGTTCTTC. Its protein is CTSHRGLWDNEQFF.

This chain links TRBV6-1 with TRBJ1-3, with D unresolved. The CDR3 runs to 16 residues. Germline V gives CDR1 MNHNS, CDR2 SASEGT. The ends were cut back, 1 base at V and 4 bases at J, with 14 bases in the middle. CDR3 in amino acids: CASSEVFRISGNTIYF. DNA of the CDR3: TGTGCCAGCAGTGAAGTTTTCAGGATATCAGGAAACACCATATATTTT.

In its sample, this clone was seen a few times. The V call is TRBV2, the J call TRBJ1-5; 9 nucleotides align to TRBD1. CDR1 SNHLY and CDR2 FYNNEI come from the germline V gene. CDR3 length equals 15 residues. V was clipped by 6 bases and J by 2 bases; unmatched bases: 5. CDR3: CASRPQGAGNQPQHF. CDR3 DNA: TGTGCCAGCAGGCCACAGGGGGCGGGCAATCAGCCCCAGCATTTT.

The CDR3 loop is CASSLARGRDGELFF. The CDR3 DNA is TGTGCCAGCAGCCTAGCGAGGGGGCGAGACGGGGAGCTGTTTTTT. The gene calls are TRBV7-3 and TRBJ2-2, with D maybe TRBD1 (7 bases). The CDR3 is 15 residues long. Trimming stripped 5 bases from V and 7 bases from J, with 17 bases between. CDR1 is SGHTA, CDR2 FQGTGA, per germline.

The chain has TRBV29-1 and TRBJ1-4; D may be TRBD1 (6 bases). CDR1 SQVTM and CDR2 ANQGSEA come from the germline V gene. The CDR3 length is 13 residues. Deletions cut 7 bases from V and 5 bases from J, with 14 bases between. CDR3 residues: CSAGEAPNEKLFF. CDR3 coding DNA: TGCAGCGCAGGGGAAGCCCCGAATGAAAAACTGTTTTTT.

The chain combines TRBV30 with TRBJ2-5; 8 bases align to TRBD2. J was trimmed by 5 bases and V by 0 bases; bases with no gene match: 8. CDR3 length equals 15 residues. From germline, CDR1 is GTSNPN and CDR2 SVGIG (reference sequence). The CDR3 loop reads CAWSVIPGGQETQYF. The CDR3 DNA sequence: TGTGCCTGGAGTGTAATACCGGGGGGGCAGGAGACCCAGTACTTC.

This clone occurred once. The chain has TRBV3-1 (or the pseudogene TRBV3-2) and TRBJ2-1, with 12 bases fitting TRBD2. Germline lookup yields CDR1 LGHDT and CDR2 YNNKEL (reference sequence). This CDR3 is built from 18 residues. V lost 4 bases, J lost 10 bases, and 17 bases stayed unmatched. Written as DNA, the CDR3 is TGTGCCAGCAGCCGATACGATTCGGGCCTAGCGGGGGGGCAAGAGCAGTTCTTC. It translates to CASSRYDSGLAGGQEQFF.